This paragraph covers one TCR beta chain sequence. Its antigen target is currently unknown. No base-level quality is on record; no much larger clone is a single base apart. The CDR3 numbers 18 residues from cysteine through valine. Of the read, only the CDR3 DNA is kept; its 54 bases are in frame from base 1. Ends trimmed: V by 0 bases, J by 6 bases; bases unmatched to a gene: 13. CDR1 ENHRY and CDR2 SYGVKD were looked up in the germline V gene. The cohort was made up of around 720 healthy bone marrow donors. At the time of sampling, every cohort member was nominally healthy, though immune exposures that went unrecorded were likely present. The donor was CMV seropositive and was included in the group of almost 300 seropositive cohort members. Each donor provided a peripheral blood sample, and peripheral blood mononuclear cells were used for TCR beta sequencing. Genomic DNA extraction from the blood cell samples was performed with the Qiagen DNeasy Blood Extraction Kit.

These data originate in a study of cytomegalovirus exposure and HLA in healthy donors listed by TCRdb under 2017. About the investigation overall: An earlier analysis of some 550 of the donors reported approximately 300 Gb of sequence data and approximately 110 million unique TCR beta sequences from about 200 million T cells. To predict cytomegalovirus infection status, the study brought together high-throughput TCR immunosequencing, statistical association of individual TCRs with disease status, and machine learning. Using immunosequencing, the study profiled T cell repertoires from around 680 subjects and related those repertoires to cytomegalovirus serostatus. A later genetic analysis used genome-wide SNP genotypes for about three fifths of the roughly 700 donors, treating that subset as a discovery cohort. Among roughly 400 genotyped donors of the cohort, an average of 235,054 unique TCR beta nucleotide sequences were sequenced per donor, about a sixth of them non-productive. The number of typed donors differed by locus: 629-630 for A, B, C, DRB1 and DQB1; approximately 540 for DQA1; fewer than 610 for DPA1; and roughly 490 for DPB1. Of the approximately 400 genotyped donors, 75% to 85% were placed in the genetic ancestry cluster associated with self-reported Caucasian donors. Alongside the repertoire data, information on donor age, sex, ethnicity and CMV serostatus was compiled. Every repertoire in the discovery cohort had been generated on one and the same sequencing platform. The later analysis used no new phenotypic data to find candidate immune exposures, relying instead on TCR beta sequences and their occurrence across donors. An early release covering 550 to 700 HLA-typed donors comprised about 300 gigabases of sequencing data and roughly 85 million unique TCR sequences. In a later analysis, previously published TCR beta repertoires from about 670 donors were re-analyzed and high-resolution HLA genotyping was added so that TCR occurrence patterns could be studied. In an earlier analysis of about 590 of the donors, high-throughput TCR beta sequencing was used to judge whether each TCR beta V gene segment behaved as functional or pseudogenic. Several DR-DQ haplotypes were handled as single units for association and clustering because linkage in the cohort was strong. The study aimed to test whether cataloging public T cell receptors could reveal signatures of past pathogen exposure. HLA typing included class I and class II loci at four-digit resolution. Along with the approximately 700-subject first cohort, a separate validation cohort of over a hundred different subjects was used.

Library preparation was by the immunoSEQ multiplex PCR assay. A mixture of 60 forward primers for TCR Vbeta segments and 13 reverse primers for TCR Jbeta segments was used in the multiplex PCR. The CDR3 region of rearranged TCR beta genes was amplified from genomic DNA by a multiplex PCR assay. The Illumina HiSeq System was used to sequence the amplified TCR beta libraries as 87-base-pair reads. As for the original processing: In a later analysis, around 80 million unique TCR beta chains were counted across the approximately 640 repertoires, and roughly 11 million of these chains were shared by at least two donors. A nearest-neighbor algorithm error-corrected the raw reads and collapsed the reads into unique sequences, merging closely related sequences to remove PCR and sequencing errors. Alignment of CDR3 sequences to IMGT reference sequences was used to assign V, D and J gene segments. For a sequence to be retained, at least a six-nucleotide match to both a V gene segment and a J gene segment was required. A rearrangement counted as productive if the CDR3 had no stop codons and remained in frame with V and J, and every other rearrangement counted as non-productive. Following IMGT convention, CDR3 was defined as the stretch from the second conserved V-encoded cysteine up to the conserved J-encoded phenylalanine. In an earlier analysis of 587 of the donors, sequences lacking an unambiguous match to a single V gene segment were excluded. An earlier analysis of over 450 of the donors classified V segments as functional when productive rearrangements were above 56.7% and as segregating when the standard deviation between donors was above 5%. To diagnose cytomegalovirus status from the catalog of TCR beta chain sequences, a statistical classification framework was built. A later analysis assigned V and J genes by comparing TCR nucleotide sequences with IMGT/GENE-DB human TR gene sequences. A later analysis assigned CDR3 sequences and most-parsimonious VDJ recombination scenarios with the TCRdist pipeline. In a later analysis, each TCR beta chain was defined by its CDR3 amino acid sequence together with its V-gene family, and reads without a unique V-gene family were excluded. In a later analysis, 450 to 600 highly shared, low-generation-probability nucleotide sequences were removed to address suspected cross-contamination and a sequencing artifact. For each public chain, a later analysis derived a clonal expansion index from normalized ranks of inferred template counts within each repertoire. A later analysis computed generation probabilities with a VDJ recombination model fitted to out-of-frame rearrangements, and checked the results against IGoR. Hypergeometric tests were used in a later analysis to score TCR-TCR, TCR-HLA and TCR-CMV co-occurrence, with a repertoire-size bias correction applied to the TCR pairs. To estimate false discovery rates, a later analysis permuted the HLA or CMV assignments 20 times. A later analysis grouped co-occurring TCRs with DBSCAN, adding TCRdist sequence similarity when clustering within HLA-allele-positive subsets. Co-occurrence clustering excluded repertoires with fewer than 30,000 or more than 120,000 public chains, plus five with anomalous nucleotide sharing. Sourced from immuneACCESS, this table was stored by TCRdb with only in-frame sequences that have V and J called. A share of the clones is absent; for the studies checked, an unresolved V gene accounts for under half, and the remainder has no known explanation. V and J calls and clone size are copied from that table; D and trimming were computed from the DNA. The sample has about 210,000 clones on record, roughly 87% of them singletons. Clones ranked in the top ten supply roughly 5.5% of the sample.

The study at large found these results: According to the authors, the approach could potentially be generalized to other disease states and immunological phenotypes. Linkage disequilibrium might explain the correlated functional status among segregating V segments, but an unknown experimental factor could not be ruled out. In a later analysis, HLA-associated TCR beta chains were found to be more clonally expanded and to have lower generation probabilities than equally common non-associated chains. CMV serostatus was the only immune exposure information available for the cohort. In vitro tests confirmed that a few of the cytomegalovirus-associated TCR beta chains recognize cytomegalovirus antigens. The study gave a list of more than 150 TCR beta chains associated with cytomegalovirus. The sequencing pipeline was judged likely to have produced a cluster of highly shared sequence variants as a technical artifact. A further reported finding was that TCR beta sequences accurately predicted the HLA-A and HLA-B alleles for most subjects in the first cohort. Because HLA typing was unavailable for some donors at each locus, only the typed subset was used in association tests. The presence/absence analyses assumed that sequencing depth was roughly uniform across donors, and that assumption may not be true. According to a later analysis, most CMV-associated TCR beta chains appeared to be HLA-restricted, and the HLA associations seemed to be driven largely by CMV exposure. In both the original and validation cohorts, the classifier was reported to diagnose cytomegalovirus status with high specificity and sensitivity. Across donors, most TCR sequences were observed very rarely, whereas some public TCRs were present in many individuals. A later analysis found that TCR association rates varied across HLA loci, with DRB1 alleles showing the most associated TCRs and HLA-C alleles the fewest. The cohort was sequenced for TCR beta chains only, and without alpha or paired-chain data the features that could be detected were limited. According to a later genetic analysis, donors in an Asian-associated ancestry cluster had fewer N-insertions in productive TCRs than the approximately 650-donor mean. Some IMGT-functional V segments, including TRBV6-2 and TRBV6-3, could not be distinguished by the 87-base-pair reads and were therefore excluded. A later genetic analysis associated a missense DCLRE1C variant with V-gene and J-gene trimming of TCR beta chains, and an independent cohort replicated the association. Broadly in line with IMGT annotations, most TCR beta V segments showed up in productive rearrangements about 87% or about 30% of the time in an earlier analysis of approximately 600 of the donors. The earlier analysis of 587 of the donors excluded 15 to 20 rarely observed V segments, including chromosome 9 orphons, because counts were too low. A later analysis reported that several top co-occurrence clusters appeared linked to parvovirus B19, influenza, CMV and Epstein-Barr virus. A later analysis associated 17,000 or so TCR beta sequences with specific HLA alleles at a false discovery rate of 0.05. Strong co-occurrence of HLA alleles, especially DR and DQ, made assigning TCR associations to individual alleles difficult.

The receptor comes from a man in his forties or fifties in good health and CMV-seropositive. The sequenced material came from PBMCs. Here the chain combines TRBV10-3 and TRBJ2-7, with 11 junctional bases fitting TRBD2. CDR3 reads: CAISESTQGASGRCEQYV. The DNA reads TGTGCCATCAGTGAGTCGACTCAAGGGGCTAGCGGGAGGTGCGAGCAGTACGTC.